Listed here is a single T cell receptor (beta chain). As yet, its antigen is unknown. This entry is derived from a study of cytomegalovirus exposure and HLA in healthy donors. Turning to the study itself: The roughly 120 validation repertoires matched the 600 to 700 first-cohort repertoires in platform, a later analysis reported.

The repertoire was sequenced with immunoSEQ multiplex PCR; TCRdb's copy has only in-frame clones and lacks some. The sample comprises about 240,000 clones, 70% to 90% of which are singletons, and roughly 1.2% rests with the top ten. Per germline, CDR1 SGHVS and CDR2 FNYEAQ. The CDR3 is made up of 15 amino acids. V was pared by 3 bases and J by 0 bases, with 11 bases between. Whole-study findings and limits: A later analysis found first-cohort TCR clusters tended to co-occur in the 130 or so validation repertoires. The study flagged approximately 180 TCR beta chains as cytomegalovirus-associated. High sensitivity and specificity were reportedly achieved when the classifier diagnosed cytomegalovirus status.

The J gene is TRBJ1-1, the V gene TRBV7-6; D perhaps matches TRBD1 (6 bases). Source material: PBMCs. This receptor was identified in a woman aged 25-40 years in good health and CMV-seropositive. The CDR3 sequence is CASSFSQGMNTEAFF. The CDR3 region has the DNA TGTGCCAGCAGCTTCTCACAGGGAATGAACACTGAAGCTTTCTTT. The variable domain in full, completed from reference TRBV7-6 and TRBJ1-1, reads GAGVSQSPRYKVTKRGQDVALRCDPISGHVSLYWYRQALGQGPEFLTYFNYEAQQDKSGLPNDRFSAERPEGSISTLTIQRTEQRDSAMYRCASSFSQGMNTEAFFGQGTRLTVV.